Described below is a single T cell receptor beta chain sequence and its context. Its matching antigen is unknown. Trimming cost V 6 bases and J 5 bases; bases outside gene matches: 4. The CDR3 length is 12 residues. CDR1 is MNHEY, CDR2 SVGAGI, per germline. This entry belongs to a study of T cell responses to AZD1222 COVID-19 vaccine. Clones were sequenced by immunoSEQ multiplex PCR, and TCRdb holds only the in-frame ones, with some missing. In the table there are roughly 97,000 clones, nearly 95% of which are singletons. Study-wide findings and caveats: Most donors were white British and more were female, and clonal diversity was possibly underestimated. Without day 14 samples, only post-peak T cell repertoires were studied.

Here the sequenced sample was peripheral blood, taken on day 0 of AZD1222 vaccination. The sequence came from an adult in good health. The chain uses TRBV6-5 and TRBJ2-7, with 7 bases that match TRBD1. The CDR3 bases are TGTGCCAGCAGACAAACAGGGGACGAGCAGTACTTC. Encoded protein: CASRQTGDEQYF.